This T cell receptor beta chain was captured by sequencing in a study of T-cell memory formation after mild COVID-19. Across the study: For the most part, TCR clusters were specific to one donor.

This CDR3 is 12 amino acids long. V was trimmed by 2 bases and J by 9 bases, leaving 10 bases between them. The germline gives CDR1 LGHDT, CDR2 YNNKEL (reference sequence). Broader study findings: SARS-CoV-2 specificity of second-wave clones peaking day 37 was unconfirmed. Contracting clones localized mainly to CM and EM when CD4+ and mainly to EMRA when CD8+.

From 5'RACE with constant-segment primers came TCR alpha and TCR beta cDNA libraries that carried sample barcodes and UMIs. TCRdb re-analysed the 5' RACE reads in MiXCR, keeping a single row per CDR3 protein. The data show 44,000 or so distinct CDR3 sequences, with less than 9.5% seen just once and 10% to 15% held by the top ten. As regards this clonotype: Its target is not known.

Sequencing was carried out using PBMCs or a T cell subset sorted from them (not recorded which). The rearrangement uses TRBV3-1 and TRBJ2-5, with a weak D call TRBD1 (6 bases). This clonotype originated in an adult woman who had mild COVID-19 (a few samples of this study predate the infection). Cell type and time point are not known. The CDR3 sequence: CASSQLKGAQYF. In nucleotides, the CDR3 is TGTGCCAGCAGCCAACTAAAGGGGGCCCAGTACTTC.